This TCR beta chain was recorded in a study of T cells after yellow fever vaccination. Germline loops: CDR1 MDHEN, CDR2 SYDVKM. Between the trimmed V and J ends, which lost 6 bases and 2 bases, there was a span of 14 bases. The CDR3 is 15 amino acids. Using its own MiXCR run on the 5' RACE reads, TCRdb lists one record per CDR3 protein. The sample lists around 310,000 distinct CDR3 sequences; 3.5% to 4.5% were seen once. The sample consisted of PBMCs, taken 15 days after the yellow fever booster vaccination. The origin of this receptor is a man between 18 and 29 years old who received the YFV17D yellow fever vaccine. V gene TRBV28 combines with J gene TRBJ1-3, with D uncertain. The CDR3 DNA is TGTGCCAGCAGCTCGGGCCATCAAGCTGGAAACACCATATATTTT. Protein: CASSSGHQAGNTIYF.